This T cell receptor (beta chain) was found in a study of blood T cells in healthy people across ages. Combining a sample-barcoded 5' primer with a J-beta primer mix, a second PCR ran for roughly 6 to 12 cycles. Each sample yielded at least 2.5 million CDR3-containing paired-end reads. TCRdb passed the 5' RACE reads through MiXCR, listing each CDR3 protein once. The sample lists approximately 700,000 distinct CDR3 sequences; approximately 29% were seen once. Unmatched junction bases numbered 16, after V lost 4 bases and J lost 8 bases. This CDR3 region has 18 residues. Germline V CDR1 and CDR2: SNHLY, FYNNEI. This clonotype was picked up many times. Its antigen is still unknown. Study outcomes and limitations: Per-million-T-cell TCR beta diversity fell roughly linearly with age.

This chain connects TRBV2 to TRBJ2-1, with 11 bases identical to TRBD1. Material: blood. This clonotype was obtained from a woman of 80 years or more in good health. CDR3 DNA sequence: TGTGCCAGCAGTGGGGTGGACAGGGGGCTTATGTTTACGGATGAGCAGTTCTTC. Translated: CASSGVDRGLMFTDEQFF.